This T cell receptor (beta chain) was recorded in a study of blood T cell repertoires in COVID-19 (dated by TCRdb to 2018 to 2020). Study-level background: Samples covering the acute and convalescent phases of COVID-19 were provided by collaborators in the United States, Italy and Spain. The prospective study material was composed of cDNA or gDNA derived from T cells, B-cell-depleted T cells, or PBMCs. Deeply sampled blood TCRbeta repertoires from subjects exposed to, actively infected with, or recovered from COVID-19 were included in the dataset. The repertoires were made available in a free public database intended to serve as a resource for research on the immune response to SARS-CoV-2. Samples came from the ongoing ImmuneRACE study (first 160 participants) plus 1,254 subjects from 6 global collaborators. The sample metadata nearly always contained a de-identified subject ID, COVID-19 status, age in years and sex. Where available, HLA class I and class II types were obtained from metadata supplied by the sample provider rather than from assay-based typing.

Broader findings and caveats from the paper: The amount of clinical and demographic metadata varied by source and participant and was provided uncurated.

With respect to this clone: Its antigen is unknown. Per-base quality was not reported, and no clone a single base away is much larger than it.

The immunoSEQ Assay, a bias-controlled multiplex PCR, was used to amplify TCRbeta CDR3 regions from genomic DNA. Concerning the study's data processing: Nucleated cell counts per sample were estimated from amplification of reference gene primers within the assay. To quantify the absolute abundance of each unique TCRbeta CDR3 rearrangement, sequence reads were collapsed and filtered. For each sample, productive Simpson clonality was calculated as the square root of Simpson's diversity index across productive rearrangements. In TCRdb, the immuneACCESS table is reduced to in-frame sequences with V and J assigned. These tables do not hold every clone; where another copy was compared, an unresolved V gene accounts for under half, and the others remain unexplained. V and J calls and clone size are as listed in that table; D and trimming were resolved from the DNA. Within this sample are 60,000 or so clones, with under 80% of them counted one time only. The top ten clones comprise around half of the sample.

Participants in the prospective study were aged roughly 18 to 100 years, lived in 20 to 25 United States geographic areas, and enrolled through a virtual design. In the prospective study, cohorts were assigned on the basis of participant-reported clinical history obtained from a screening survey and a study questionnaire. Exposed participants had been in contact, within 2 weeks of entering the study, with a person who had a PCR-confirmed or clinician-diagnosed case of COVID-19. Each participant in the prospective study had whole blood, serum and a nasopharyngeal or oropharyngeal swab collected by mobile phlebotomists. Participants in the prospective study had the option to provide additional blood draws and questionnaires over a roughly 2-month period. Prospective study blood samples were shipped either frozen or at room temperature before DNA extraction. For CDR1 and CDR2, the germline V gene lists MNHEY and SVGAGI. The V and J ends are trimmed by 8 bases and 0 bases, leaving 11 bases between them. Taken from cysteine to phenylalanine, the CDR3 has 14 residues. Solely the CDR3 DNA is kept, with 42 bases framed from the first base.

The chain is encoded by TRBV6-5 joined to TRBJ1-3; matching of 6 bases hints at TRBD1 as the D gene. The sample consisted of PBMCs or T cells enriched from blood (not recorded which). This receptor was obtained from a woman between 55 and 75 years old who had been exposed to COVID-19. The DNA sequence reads TGTGCCAGCTCTAGGGACAACTCTGGAAACACCATATATTTT. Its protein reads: CASSRDNSGNTIYF.